Here is one TCR beta chain with its context. This clonotype is medium-sized (0.01 to 0.1%). Its cognate antigen has yet to be identified. No much larger clone exists at a distance of one base, and base qualities are not known. From the cysteine through the phenylalanine, the CDR3 covers 16 amino acids. Only the CDR3 portion is preserved as DNA: 48 bases, with reading frame beginning at the first base. Between the V and J ends, shortened by 5 bases and 4 bases respectively, the junction contains 18 bases. These data come from a study of spatial heterogeneity in lung cancer (dated by TCRdb to the late 2010s). Describing the broader study: Beta-chain transcripts were consistently detected in greater numbers than alpha-chain transcripts, which likely reflected higher beta-chain transcript abundance. The study linked features of the TCR repertoire to counts of nonsynonymous mutations, which were determined by whole-exome sequencing of tumor tissue. At surgery, both alpha and beta chains were TCR-sequenced in 220 tumor regions, approximately 64 matched nontumor lung samples and a few dozen PBMC samples. In the raw uncorrected reads, each unique combination of TCR and UMI appeared more than ten times on average. In non-small cell lung cancer, the study made a quantitative comparison of TCR alpha and beta repertoires among multiple tumor regions, matched nontumor lung and blood.

Library prep was done by 5' RACE. TCRdb shows the sequencer as NextSeq 500. To allow correction of PCR and sequencing errors, the TCR library protocol tagged every TCR cDNA molecule with a unique molecular identifier. In the authors' own workflow: TCR identification, UMI-based error correction and CDR3 extraction were performed with Decombinator tools. TCRs above a frequency of 2 per 1,000, corresponding to the top 1% of the tumor frequency distribution, were defined as expanded. Renyi diversity was computed with the R vegan package after each repertoire had been subsampled 100 times to 5,000 TCRs. CDR3 similarity networks were constructed using string-kernel similarity of amino acid triplets, with links drawn between CDR3s whose pairwise similarity was above 0.82. The public reads were reanalyzed by TCRdb: fastp trimming at Q25, MiXCR alignment, in-frame beta chains only. Rows are unified per CDR3 protein, each entry keeping the most common DNA and genes. The V and J calls were determined by TCRdb, not by the authors. For this sample there are roughly 7,300 distinct CDR3 sequences; roughly 19% appear just once. The top ten clones comprise roughly 18% of the sample.

Overall study results and their limits: Ubiquitous expanded tumor TCRs showed up in blood more often at tumor resection than at routine follow-up. Additional single-cell paired TCR alpha and beta sequencing was considered necessary to confirm, at a functional level, the hypothesis that regional TCRs recognize regional mutations.

The sample's time point label, in plain terms: sample taken at primary tumor resection. Without any cell sorting, TCR sequencing was performed on whole RNA extracted either from tumor and nontumor lung tissue or from cryopreserved PBMC samples. The donors were about 65 patients from the lung TRACERx cohort who had early-stage, untreated non-small cell lung cancer. Only patients for whom sufficient RNA was available from at least two tumor regions were selected for TCR sequencing. The receptor's source is a female donor with early-stage non-small cell lung cancer. The V and J segments used are TRBV12-3 or TRBV12-4 and TRBJ2-1, with TRBD1 perhaps the D gene, on 6 matching bases. Sequences were derived from PBMCs, sampled at surgery. The CDR3 in this case is CASSRLTGTPYNEQFF. Read as DNA, the sequence is TGTGCCAGCAGTCGTCTCACCGGGACACCTTACAATGAGCAGTTCTTC.